This T cell receptor beta chain was profiled in a study of OX40 agonist ivuxolimab in advanced cancers. Study at large: Prior checkpoint blockade (anti-PD-1, anti-PD-L1 or anti-CTLA-4) was permitted; approximately 40% had it.

CDR3 size: 15 residues. V was clipped by 4 bases and J by 4 bases, with 16 bases between them. Germline V gene data show CDR1 as MDHEN and CDR2 as SYDVKM. Here immunoSEQ multiplex PCR was the method, and the copy in TCRdb shows in-frame clones only, minus some. The repertoire holds around 59,000 clones, with 86% as singletons. The TCR originated in an adult with an advanced solid tumor such as melanoma, head and neck, liver or kidney cancer. Here the sequenced sample was CD4+ or CD8+ T cells sorted from blood, taken in a trial of the OX40 agonist ivuxolimab. The chain joins TRBV28 to TRBJ1-2; a possible D gene is TRBD1 (6 bases). The CDR3 is CASSSRAGESYGYTF. CDR3 DNA sequence: TGTGCCAGCAGTTCCAGGGCAGGGGAGAGCTATGGCTACACCTTC.